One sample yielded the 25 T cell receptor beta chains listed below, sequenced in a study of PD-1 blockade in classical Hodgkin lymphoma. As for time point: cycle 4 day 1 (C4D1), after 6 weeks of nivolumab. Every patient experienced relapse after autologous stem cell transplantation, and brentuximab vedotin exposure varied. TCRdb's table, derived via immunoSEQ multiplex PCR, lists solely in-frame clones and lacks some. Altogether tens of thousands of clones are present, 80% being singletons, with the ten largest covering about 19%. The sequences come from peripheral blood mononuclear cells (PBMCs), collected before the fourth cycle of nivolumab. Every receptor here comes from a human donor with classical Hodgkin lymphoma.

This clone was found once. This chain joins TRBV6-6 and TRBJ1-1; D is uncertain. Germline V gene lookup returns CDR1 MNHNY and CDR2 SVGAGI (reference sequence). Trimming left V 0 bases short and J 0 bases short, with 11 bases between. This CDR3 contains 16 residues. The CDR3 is CASSYSPILLNTEAFF. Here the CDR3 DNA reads TGTGCCAGCAGTTACTCCCCAATACTTTTGAACACTGAAGCTTTCTTT.

The CDR3 is CASSLAGGYGYTF. The CDR3 region has the DNA TGTGCCAGCAGCTTAGCGGGGGGCTATGGCTACACCTTC. The rearrangement links TRBV7-6 to TRBJ1-2, with TRBD1 as a possible D gene (5 bases). The CDR3 sequence is 13 residues long. CDR1 and CDR2 (germline): SGHVS, FNYEAQ. The V and J ends lost 0 bases and 4 bases respectively, with 6 bases between them.

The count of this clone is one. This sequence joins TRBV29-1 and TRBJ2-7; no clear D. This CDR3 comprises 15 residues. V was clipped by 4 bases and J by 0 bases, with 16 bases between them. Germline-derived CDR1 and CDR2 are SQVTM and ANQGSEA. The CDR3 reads CSVVGALPRSYEQYF. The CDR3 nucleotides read TGCAGCGTTGTCGGCGCCCTTCCCCGCTCCTACGAGCAGTACTTC.

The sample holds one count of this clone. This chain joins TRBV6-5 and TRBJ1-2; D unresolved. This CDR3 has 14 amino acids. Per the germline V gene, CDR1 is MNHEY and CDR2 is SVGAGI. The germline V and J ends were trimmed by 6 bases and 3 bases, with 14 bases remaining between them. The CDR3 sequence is CASSLSGSDYGYTF. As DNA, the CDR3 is TGTGCCAGCAGCCTGTCAGGATCCGACTATGGCTACACCTTC.

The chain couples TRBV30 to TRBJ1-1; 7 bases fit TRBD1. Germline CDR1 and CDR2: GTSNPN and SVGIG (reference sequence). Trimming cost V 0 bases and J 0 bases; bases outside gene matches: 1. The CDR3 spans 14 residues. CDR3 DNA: TGTGCCTGGAGTGTAGGGGGCATGAACACTGAAGCTTTCTTT. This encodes CAWSVGGMNTEAFF. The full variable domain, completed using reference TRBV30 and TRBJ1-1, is SQTIHQWPATLVQPVGSPLSLECTVEGTSNPNLYWYRQAAGRGLQLLFYSVGIGQISSEVPQNLSASRPQDRQFILSSKKLLLSDSGFYLCAWSVGGMNTEAFFGQGTRLTVV.

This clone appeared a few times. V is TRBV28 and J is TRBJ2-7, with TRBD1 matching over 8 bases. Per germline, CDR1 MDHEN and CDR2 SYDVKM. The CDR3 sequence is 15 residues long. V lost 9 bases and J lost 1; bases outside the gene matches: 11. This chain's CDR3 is CASRQAQGVSYEQYF. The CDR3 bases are TGTGCCAGTCGTCAGGCACAGGGGGTGTCCTACGAGCAGTACTTC.

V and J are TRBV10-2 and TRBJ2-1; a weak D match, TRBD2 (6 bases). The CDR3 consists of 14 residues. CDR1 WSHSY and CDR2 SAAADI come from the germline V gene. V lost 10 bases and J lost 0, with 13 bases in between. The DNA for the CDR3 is TGCGCCACTCAAGAGGAGGGCTCCTACAATGAGCAGTTCTTC. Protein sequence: CATQEEGSYNEQFF.

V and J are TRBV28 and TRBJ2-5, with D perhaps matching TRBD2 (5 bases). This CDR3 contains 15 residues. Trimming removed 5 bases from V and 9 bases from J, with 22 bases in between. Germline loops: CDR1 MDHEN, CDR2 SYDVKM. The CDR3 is CASSPSWTAGVAQYF. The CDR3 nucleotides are TGTGCCAGCAGTCCCTCTTGGACCGCCGGGGTGGCCCAGTACTTC.

The CDR3 reads CASSDGGEVYGYTF. As DNA, the CDR3 is TGTGCCAGCTCGGACGGAGGAGAGGTCTATGGCTACACCTTC. The rearrangement uses TRBV18 and TRBJ1-2; D gene ambiguous. The CDR3 is made up of 14 amino acids. From germline, CDR1 is KGHSH and CDR2 LQKENI. The germline V and J ends were trimmed by 6 bases and 4 bases, with 15 bases remaining between them.

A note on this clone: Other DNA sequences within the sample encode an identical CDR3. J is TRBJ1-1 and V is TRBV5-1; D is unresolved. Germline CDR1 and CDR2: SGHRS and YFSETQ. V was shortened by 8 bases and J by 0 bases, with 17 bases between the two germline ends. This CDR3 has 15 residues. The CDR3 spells CASRANTDMNTEAFF. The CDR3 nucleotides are TGCGCCAGTAGAGCCAATACAGATATGAACACTGAAGCTTTCTTT.

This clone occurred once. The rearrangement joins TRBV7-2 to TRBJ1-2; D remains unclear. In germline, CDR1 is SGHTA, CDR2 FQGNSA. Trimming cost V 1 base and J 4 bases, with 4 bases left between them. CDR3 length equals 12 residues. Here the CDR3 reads CASSLVSYGYTF. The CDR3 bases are TGTGCCAGCAGCTTAGTGTCCTATGGCTACACCTTC.

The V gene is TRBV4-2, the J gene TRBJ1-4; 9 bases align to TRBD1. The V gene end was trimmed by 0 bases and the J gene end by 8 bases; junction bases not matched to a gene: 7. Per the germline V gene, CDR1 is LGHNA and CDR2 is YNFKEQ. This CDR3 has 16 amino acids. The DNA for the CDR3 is TGTGCCAGCAGCCAAGACTTGGGACAGGGATCGGAAAAACTGTTTTTT. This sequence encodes CASSQDLGQGSEKLFF.

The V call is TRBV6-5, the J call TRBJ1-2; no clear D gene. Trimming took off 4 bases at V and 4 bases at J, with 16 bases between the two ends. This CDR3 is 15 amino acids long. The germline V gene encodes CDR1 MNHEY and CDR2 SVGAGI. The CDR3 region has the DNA TGTGCCAGCAGTTCCCCGGGGAAGGGAGCCTATGGCTACACCTTC. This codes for CASSSPGKGAYGYTF.

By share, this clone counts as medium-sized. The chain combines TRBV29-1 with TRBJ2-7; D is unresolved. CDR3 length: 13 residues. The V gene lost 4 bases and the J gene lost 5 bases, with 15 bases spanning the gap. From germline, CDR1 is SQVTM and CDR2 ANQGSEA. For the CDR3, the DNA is TGCAGCGTTGGCTATTCAGGCCCCCACGAGCAGTACTTC. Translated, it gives CSVGYSGPHEQYF.

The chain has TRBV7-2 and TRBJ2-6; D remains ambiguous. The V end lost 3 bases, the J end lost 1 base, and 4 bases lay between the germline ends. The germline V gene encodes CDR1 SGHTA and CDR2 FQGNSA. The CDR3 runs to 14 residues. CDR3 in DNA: TGTGCCAGCAGCTTCCCTTCTGGGGCCAACGTCCTGACTTTC. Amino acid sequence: CASSFPSGANVLTF.

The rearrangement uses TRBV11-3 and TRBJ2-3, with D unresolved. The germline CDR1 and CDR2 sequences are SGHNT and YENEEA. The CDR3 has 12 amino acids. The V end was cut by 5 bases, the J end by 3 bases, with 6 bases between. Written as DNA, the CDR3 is TGTGCCAGCAGCCTCCGGACAGATACGCAGTATTTT. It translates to CASSLRTDTQYF. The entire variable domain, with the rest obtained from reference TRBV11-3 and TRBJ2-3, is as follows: EAGVVQSPRYKIIEKKQPVAFWCNPISGHNTLYWYLQNLGQGPELLIRYENEEAVDDSQLPKDRFSAERLKGVDSTLKIQPAELGDSAVYLCASSLRTDTQYFGPGTRLTVL.

CDR3 DNA: TGTGCCTGGAGTGTACAAGCGGGAGGGGCAGATACGCAGTATTTT. Translated: CAWSVQAGGADTQYF. V is TRBV30 and J is TRBJ2-3, with 10 nucleotides matching TRBD2. Germline V CDR1 and CDR2: GTSNPN, SVGIG (reference sequence). The CDR3 is 15 residues long. After removal of 0 bases from V and 4 bases from J, the junction contained 4 bases not matched to a gene.

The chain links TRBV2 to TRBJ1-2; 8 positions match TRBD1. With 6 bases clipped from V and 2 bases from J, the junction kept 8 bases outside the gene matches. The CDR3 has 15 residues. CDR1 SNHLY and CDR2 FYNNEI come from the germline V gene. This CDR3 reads CASSLPGTGNYGYTF. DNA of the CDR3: TGTGCCAGCAGCTTACCCGGGACAGGAAACTATGGCTACACCTTC.

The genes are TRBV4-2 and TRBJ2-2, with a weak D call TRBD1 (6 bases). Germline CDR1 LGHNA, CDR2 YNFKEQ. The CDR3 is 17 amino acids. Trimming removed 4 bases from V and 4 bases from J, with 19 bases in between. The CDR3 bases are TGTGCCAGCAGCCTTCTTGCAGGGGAAGGGGGCACCGGGGAGCTGTTTTTT. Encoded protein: CASSLLAGEGGTGELFF.

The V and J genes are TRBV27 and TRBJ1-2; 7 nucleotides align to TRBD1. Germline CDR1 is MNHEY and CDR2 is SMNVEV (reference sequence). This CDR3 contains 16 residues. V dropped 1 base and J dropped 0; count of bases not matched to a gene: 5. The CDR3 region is CASSLYAGGSNYGYTF. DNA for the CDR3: TGTGCCAGCAGTTTATACGCAGGGGGGTCTAACTATGGCTACACCTTC.

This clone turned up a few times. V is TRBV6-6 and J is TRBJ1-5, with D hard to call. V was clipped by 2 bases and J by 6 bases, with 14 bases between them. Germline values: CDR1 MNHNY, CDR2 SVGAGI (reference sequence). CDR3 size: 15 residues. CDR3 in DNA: TGTGCCAGCAGTTACCTGGGGTTAGGTGGTCAGCCCCAGCATTTT. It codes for CASSYLGLGGQPQHF.

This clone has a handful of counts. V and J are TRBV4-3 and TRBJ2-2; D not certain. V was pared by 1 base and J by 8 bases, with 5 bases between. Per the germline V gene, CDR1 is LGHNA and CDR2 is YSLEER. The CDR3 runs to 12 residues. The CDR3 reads CASSQAQGELFF. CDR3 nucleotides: TGCGCCAGCAGCCAAGCGCAGGGGGAGCTGTTTTTT.

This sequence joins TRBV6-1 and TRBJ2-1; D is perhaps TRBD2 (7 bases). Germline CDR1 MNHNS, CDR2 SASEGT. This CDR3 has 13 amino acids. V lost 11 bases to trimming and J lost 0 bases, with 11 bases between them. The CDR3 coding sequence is TGTGCCGCACGGGGGGCCTCCTACAATGAGCAGTTCTTC. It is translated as CAARGASYNEQFF.

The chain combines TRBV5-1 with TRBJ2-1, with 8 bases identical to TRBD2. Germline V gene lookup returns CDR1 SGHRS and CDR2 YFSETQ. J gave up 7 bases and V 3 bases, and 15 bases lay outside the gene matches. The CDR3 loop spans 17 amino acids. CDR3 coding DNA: TGCGCCAGCAGCTGGACCCCTCCGGGAGGGGTTGGAAATGAGCAGTTCTTC. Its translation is CASSWTPPGGVGNEQFF.

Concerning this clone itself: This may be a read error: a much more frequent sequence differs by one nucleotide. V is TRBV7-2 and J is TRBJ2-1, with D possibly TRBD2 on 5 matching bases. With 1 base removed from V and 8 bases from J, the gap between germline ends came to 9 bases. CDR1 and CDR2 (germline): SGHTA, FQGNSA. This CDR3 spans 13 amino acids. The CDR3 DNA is TGTGCCAGCAGCTTAGAGGGTAGCGATGAGCAGTTCTTC. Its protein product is CASSLEGSDEQFF. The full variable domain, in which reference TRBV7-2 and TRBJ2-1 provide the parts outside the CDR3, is GAGVSQSPSNKVTEKGKDVELRCDPISGHTALYWYRQSLGQGLEFLIYFQGNSAPDKSGLPSDRFSAERTGGSVSTLTIQRTQQEDSAVYLCASSLEGSDEQFFGPGTRLTVL.